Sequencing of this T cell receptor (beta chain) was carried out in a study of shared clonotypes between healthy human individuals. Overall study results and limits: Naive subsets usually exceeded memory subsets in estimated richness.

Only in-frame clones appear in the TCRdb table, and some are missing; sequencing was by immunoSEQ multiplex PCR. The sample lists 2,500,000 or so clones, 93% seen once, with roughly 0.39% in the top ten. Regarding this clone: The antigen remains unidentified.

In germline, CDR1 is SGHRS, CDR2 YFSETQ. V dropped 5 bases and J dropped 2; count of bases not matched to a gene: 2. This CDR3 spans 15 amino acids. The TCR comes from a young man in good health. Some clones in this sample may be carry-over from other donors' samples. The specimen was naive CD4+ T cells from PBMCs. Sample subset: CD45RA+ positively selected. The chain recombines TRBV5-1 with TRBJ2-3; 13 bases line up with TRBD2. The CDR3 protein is CASRGLAGATDTQYF. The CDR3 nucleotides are TGCGCCAGCAGAGGACTAGCGGGGGCCACAGATACGCAGTATTTT.